This T cell receptor (beta chain) is from a study of blood T cell repertoires in COVID-19. Study overall: From the United States, Italy and Spain came samples of acute and convalescent COVID-19.

Authors' processing steps: The authors estimated nucleated cell counts from reference gene primer amplification. Measured with immunoSEQ multiplex PCR; TCRdb has only the in-frame clones, and not every one. That table supplies the V and J calls and clone size; D and trimming were determined from the DNA. This table has more than 65,000 clones, roughly 76% appearing once. Sequences were obtained from peripheral blood. This clonotype was obtained from a woman aged 80 or over with active or convalescent COVID-19.

CDR3 loop: CASSWGTGSNTEAFF. In DNA, the CDR3 is TGCGCCAGCAGCTGGGGGACAGGGAGTAACACTGAAGCTTTCTTT. This chain connects TRBV5-1 to TRBJ1-1, with 9 bases matching TRBD1. This CDR3 is 15 amino acids long. V shed 3 bases, J shed 2 bases, and the junction held 5 bases outside the gene matches. Looked up from germline, CDR1 is SGHRS and CDR2 is YFSETQ.